Shown below are 20 T cell receptor beta chains from a single sample sequenced in a study of T cell changes during pregnancy in multiple sclerosis. Data came from immunoSEQ multiplex PCR; TCRdb stores just in-frame clones and leaves some out. The data show about 57,000 clones, around 93% seen once. The specimen comprised peripheral blood, sampled after pregnancy. The receptor set was obtained from a female donor in good health, enrolled as a control in a pregnancy study.

The chain is built from TRBV19 and TRBJ1-4; 11 nucleotides agree with TRBD1. Germline CDR1 and CDR2: LNHDA and SQIVND (reference sequence). The CDR3 length is 14 residues. V lost 5 bases to trimming and J lost 10 bases; unmatched junction nucleotides: 6. The CDR3 here is CASSFLGTGGKLFF. The DNA of the CDR3 is TGTGCCAGTAGTTTTTTAGGGACAGGGGGAAAACTGTTTTTT.

This chain uses TRBV7-9 with TRBJ1-1; maybe TRBD1 (5 bases). This CDR3 comprises 14 residues. V lost 2 bases and J 7 bases, leaving 14 bases between the germline ends. Per germline, CDR1 SEHNR and CDR2 FQNEAQ (reference sequence). The CDR3, as DNA: TGTGCCAGCAGCTTAATGAATACAGGCGATGAAGCTTTCTTT. It yields the protein CASSLMNTGDEAFF.

The chain recombines TRBV6-1 with TRBJ1-2, with 7 bases identical to TRBD1. V lost 4 bases, J lost 4 bases, and 6 bases stayed unmatched. In germline, CDR1 is MNHNS, CDR2 SASEGT. CDR3 length equals 14 residues. CDR3 loop: CASSGDRVTYGYTF. The CDR3, as DNA: TGTGCCAGCAGTGGCGACAGGGTAACCTATGGCTACACCTTC.

This chain connects TRBV30 to TRBJ2-7, with 7 bases fitting TRBD2. The CDR3 length is 12 residues. The germline CDR1 and CDR2 sequences are GTSNPN and SVGIG (reference sequence). V lost 8 bases, J lost 6 bases, and 10 bases stayed unmatched. The CDR3 bases are TGTGCCGGGGGGAGGGGTACCCTCGAGCAGTACTTC. The encoded protein is CAGGRGTLEQYF.

The V and J genes are TRBV5-1 and TRBJ2-1; 10 positions match TRBD1. The CDR3 sequence is 14 residues long. Germline V CDR1 and CDR2: SGHRS, YFSETQ. The V segment lost 7 bases and the J segment 2 bases; nucleotides outside the gene matches: 3. The CDR3 protein is CASPDRGPYNEQFF. In DNA form, the CDR3 reads TGCGCCAGCCCTGACAGGGGGCCCTACAATGAGCAGTTCTTC.

V and J are TRBV9 and TRBJ2-2; 8 bases line up with TRBD1. Germline V gene lookup returns CDR1 SGDLS and CDR2 YYNGEE. The V segment lost 4 bases and the J segment 5 bases; nucleotides outside the gene matches: 7. The length of the CDR3 is 15 residues. CDR3 region: CASSPRTGQTGELFF. The CDR3 nucleotides read TGTGCCAGCAGCCCGCGGACAGGGCAAACCGGGGAGCTGTTTTTT.

The J gene is TRBJ2-1, the V gene TRBV6-6; no clear D. Germline V gene sequence: CDR1 MNHNY, CDR2 SVGAGI (reference sequence). V was clipped by 5 bases and J by 5 bases, with 4 bases between them. This CDR3 has 11 residues. Here the CDR3 DNA reads TGTGCCAGCAGTCTTAACAATGAGCAGTTCTTC. This codes for CASSLNNEQFF.

The chain combines TRBV27 with TRBJ1-6; D possibly corresponds to TRBD1 (5 bases). The CDR3 totals 13 residues. Trimming stripped 0 bases from V and 10 bases from J, with 7 bases between. Germline V gives CDR1 MNHEY, CDR2 SMNVEV (reference sequence). The CDR3 DNA sequence: TGTGCCAGCAGTTTATCCGGGGGATCACCCCTCCACTTT. This translates into CASSLSGGSPLHF.

This clone occurred a few times. The chain employs TRBV7-9 and TRBJ2-2, with TRBD1 matching over 8 bases. This CDR3 has 15 residues. In germline, CDR1 is SEHNR, CDR2 FQNEAQ (reference sequence). Unmatched junction bases numbered 7, after V lost 4 bases and J lost 6 bases. CDR3 bases: TGTGCCAGCAGCTCCCCACTGACAGGGGCCGGGGAGCTGTTTTTT. Translated, it gives CASSSPLTGAGELFF.

The count of this clone is one. The chain links TRBV6-5 to TRBJ1-3; 9 nucleotides line up with TRBD1. Trimming at V came to 4 bases and at J to 5 bases, leaving 6 bases not matched to a gene. The CDR3 covers 15 residues. Per germline, CDR1 MNHEY and CDR2 SVGAGI. The CDR3 DNA is TGTGCCAGCAGTTTGGGGACAGGGCGGAGAAACACCATATATTTT. Amino acid sequence: CASSLGTGRRNTIYF.

The chain couples TRBV6-5 to TRBJ2-1, with 10 nucleotides matching TRBD2. Germline lookup yields CDR1 MNHEY and CDR2 SVGAGI. The CDR3 consists of 16 residues. J was trimmed by 7 bases and V by 2 bases; bases with no gene match: 8. The CDR3 spells CASSYLSTSGKNEQFF. CDR3 DNA sequence: TGTGCCAGCAGTTACCTGAGCACTAGCGGGAAAAATGAGCAGTTCTTC.

The chain links TRBV6-1 to TRBJ1-4; 8 nucleotides match TRBD1. The CDR3 is 14 amino acids. J was trimmed by 3 bases and V by 6 bases; bases with no gene match: 3. The germline gives CDR1 MNHNS, CDR2 SASEGT. The CDR3 sequence is CASRTGGANEKLFF. The CDR3 DNA reads as TGTGCCAGCAGAACAGGGGGAGCTAATGAAAAACTGTTTTTT.

This chain links TRBV28 with TRBJ2-3, with 10 bases that match TRBD2. With V trimmed by 5 bases and J by 5 bases, 13 bases remained unmatched. Germline assignment: CDR1 MDHEN and CDR2 SYDVKM. There are 17 residues in the CDR3. The CDR3 nucleotides are TGTGCCAGCAGTCCTATTCCTAGCGGGAGAGGCCAAGATACGCAGTATTTT. Protein product: CASSPIPSGRGQDTQYF.

V and J are TRBV9 and TRBJ2-3; D gene ambiguous. With 0 bases removed from V and 0 bases from J, the gap between germline ends came to 5 bases. Germline loops: CDR1 SGDLS, CDR2 YYNGEE. CDR3 length: 14 residues. In DNA form, the CDR3 reads TGTGCCAGCAGCGTAGTAGCAAGCACAGATACGCAGTATTTT. As protein: CASSVVASTDTQYF.

The rearrangement joins TRBV30 to TRBJ2-1, with D perhaps TRBD2 (6 bases). CDR1 is GTSNPN, CDR2 SVGIG, per germline (reference sequence). The CDR3 is 14 amino acids. Trimming pared 2 bases from V and 8 bases from J, leaving 16 bases between. This CDR3 is CAWSFPGLLDEQFF. CDR3 coding DNA: TGTGCCTGGAGTTTCCCGGGACTCCTGGATGAGCAGTTCTTC.

J is TRBJ1-2 and V is TRBV6-1, with 9 bases identical to TRBD1. With V trimmed by 3 bases and J by 1 base, 12 bases remained unmatched. The germline CDR1 and CDR2 sequences are MNHNS and SASEGT. This CDR3 contains 18 residues. CDR3 in DNA: TGTGCCAGCAGTGATCGGGTGGGACAGGGCGTTAATAACTATGGCTACACCTTC. The encoded protein is CASSDRVGQGVNNYGYTF.

The chain recombines TRBV7-9 with TRBJ2-7; 9 bases are shared with TRBD1. Losses at the gene ends were 5 bases for V and 6 bases for J; bases not matched to a gene: 11. Germline values: CDR1 SEHNR, CDR2 FQNEAQ (reference sequence). CDR3 length equals 15 residues. CDR3 sequence (DNA): TGTGCCAGCAGCCCGCCCGGGACAGGGTATCTCGAGCAGTACTTC. This translates into CASSPPGTGYLEQYF.

This chain joins TRBV5-4 and TRBJ1-4, with TRBD1 matching 9 bases. V lost 3 bases to trimming and J lost 10 bases; unmatched junction nucleotides: 10. The V gene's germline CDR1 is SGHNT and CDR2 YYREEE (reference sequence). The CDR3 is made up of 15 amino acids. As DNA, the CDR3 is TGTGCCAGCAGCTCGGTCGGGACAGGGTTGGGAAAACTGTTTTTT. This encodes CASSSVGTGLGKLFF. The full variable domain, completed using reference TRBV5-4 and TRBJ1-4, is ETGVTQSPTHLIKTRGQQVTLRCSSQSGHNTVSWYQQALGQGPQFIFQYYREEENGRGNFPPRFSGLQFPNYSSELNVNALELDDSALYLCASSSVGTGLGKLFFGSGTQLSVL.

With respect to this clone: As the CDR3 is not closed by the conserved phenylalanine or tryptophan, this likely results from a read error. No DNA is shown, since the ends of the CDR3 on it are uncertain; the CDR3 is the one TCRdb lists. The gene calls are TRBV11-2 and TRBJ2-3; the DNA was not used to check the table's D call, TRBD2. The germline gives CDR1 SGHAT, CDR2 FQNNGV. The CDR3 totals 13 residues, both ends included. This CDR3 is CASSLRAGGPRLM.

Here the CDR3 DNA reads TGTGCCAGCAGTTTACTTGACAGGGTGAACACTGAAGCTTTCTTT. This gives the protein CASSLLDRVNTEAFF. The chain links TRBV28 to TRBJ1-1; TRBD1 agrees at 7 bases. CDR1 is MDHEN, CDR2 SYDVKM, per germline. V lost 2 bases, J lost 0 bases, and 3 bases stayed unmatched. This CDR3 spans 15 amino acids. Based on the CDR3 plus reference TRBV28 and TRBJ1-1, the full variable domain is DVKVTQSSRYLVKRTGEKVFLECVQDMDHENMFWYRQDPGLGLRLIYFSYDVKMKEKGDIPEGYSVSREKKERFSLILESASTNQTSMYLCASSLLDRVNTEAFFGQGTRLTVV.